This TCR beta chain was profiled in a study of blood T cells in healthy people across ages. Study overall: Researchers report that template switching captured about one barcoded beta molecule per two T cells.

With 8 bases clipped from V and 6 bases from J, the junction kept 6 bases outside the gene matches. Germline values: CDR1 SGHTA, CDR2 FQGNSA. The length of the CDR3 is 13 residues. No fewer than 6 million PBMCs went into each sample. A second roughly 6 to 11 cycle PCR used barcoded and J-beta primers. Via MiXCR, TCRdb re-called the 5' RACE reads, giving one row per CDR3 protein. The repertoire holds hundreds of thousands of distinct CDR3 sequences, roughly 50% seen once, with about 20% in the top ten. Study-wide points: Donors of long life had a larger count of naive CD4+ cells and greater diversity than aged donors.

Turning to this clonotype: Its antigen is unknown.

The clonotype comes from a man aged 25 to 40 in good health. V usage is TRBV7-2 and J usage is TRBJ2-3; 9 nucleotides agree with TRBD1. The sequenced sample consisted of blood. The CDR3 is CASQTGGSDTQYF. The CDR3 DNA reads TGTGCCAGCCAGACAGGGGGGAGTGATACGCAGTATTTT. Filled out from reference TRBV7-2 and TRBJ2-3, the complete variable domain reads GAGVSQSPSNKVTEKGKDVELRCDPISGHTALYWYRQSLGQGLEFLIYFQGNSAPDKSGLPSDRFSAERTGGSVSTLTIQRTQQEDSAVYLCASQTGGSDTQYFGPGTRLTVL.